This entry describes one T cell receptor (beta chain). Antigen: not known. The CDR3 is 13 amino acids. The germline V and J ends were trimmed by 5 bases and 1 base, with 7 bases remaining between them. Germline CDR1 is MNHEY and CDR2 is SVGAGI. PCR amplification relied on 60 Vbeta primers (plus 13 Jbeta primers). The table came from immunoSEQ multiplex PCR; TCRdb's copy has only in-frame clones and leaves some out. The data hold approximately 150,000 clones, with roughly 80% observed a single time. These data originate in a study of cytomegalovirus exposure and HLA in healthy donors. Study-wide results and limits: The authors considered a cluster of highly shared sequence variants likely to be a sequencing artifact.

The sequencing input was PBMCs. The TCR was taken from a woman aged 25 to 39 in good health and CMV-seropositive. The chain links TRBV6-5 to TRBJ2-3, with no clear D. CDR3 loop: CASSGPGTDTQYF. CDR3 DNA sequence: TGTGCCAGCAGTGGGCCGGGCACAGATACGCAGTATTTT.